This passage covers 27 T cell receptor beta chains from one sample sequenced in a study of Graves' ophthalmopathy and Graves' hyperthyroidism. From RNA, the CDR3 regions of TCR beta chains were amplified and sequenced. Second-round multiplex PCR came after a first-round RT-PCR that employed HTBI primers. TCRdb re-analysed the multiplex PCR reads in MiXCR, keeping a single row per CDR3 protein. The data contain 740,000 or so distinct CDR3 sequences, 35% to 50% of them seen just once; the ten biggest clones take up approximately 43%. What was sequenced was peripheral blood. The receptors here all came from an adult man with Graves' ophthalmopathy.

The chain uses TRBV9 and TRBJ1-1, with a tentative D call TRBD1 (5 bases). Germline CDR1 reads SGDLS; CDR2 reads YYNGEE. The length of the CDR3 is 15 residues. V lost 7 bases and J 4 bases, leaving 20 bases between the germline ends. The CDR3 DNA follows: TGTGCCAGCTCACCACCGGACATGCGGCGCACTGAAGCTTTCTTT. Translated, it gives CASSPPDMRRTEAFF.

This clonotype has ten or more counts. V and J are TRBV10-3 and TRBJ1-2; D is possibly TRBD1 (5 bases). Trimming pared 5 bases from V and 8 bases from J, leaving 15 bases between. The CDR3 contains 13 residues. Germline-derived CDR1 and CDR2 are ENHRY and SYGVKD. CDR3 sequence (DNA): TGTGCCATCAGTTTACAGCAGGGAGTCGGCTACACCTTC. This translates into CAISLQQGVGYTF.

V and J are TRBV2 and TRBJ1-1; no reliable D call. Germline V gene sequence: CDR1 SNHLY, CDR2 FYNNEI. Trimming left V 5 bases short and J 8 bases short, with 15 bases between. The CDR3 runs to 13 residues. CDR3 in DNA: TGTGCCAGCAGTCGACTAGCGATCACAGAAGCTTTCTTT. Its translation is CASSRLAITEAFF.

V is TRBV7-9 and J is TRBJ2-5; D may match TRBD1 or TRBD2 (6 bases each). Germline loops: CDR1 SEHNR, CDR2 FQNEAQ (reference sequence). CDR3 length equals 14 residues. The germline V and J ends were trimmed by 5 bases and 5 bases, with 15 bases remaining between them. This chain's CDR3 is CASSQGTPGETQYF. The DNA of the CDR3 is TGTGCCAGCAGCCAGGGGACTCCGGGGGAGACCCAGTACTTC.

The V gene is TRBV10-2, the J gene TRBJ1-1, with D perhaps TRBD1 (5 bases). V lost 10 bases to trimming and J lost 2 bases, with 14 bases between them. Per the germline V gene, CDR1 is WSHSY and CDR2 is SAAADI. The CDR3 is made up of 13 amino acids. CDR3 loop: CANTQARNTEAFF. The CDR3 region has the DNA TGCGCCAACACACAGGCTAGAAACACTGAAGCTTTCTTT.

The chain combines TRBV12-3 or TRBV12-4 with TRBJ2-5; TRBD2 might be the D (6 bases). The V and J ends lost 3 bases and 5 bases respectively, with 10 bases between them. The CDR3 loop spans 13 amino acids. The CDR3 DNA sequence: TGTGCCAGCAGTTTGCAGGAGGGGGAGACCCAGTACTTC. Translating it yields CASSLQEGETQYF.

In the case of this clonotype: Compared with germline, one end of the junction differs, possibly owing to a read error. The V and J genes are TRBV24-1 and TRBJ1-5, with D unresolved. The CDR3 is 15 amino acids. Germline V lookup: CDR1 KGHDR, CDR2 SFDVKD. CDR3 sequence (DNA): TGTGCCAGCAGTCCAAACAGTTATAGCAATCAGCCCCAGCATTTT. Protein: CASSPNSYSNQPQHF.

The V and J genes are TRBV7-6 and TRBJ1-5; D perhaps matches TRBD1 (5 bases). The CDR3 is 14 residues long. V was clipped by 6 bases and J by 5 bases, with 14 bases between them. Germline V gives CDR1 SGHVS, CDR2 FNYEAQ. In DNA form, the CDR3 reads TGTGCCAGCAGTTTATCAGGGAATGATCAGCCCCAGCATTTT. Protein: CASSLSGNDQPQHF.

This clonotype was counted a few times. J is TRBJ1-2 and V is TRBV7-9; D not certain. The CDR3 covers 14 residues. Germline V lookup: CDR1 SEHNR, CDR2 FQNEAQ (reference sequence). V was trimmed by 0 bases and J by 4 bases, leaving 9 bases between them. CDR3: CASSLAERFYGYTF. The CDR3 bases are TGTGCCAGCAGCTTAGCGGAACGCTTCTATGGCTACACCTTC.

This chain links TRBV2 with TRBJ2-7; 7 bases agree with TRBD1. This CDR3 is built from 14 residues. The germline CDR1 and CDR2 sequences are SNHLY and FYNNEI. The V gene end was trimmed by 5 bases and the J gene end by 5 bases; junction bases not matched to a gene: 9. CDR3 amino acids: CASSFRDREDEQYF. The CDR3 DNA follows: TGTGCCAGCAGTTTTCGAGACAGGGAAGACGAGCAGTACTTC.

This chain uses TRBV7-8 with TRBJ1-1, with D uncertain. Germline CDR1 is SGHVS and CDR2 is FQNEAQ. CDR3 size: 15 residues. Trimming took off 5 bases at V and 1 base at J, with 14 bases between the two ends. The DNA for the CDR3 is TGTGCCAGCAGCCGACCTGGGGTCACGAACACTGAAGCTTTCTTT. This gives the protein CASSRPGVTNTEAFF. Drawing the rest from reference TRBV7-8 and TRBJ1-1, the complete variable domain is GAGVSQSPRYKVAKRGQDVALRCDPISGHVSLFWYQQALGQGPEFLTYFQNEAQLDKSGLPSDRFFAERPEGSVSTLKIQRTQQEDSAVYLCASSRPGVTNTEAFFGQGTRLTVV.

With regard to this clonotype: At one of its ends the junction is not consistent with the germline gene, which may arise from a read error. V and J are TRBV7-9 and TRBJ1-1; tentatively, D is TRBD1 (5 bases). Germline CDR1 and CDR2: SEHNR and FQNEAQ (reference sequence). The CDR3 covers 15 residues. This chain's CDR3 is CASSLEDWGSTETFF. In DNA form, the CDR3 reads TGTGCCAGCAGCTTGGAAGACTGGGGGAGCACTGAAACTTTCTTT.

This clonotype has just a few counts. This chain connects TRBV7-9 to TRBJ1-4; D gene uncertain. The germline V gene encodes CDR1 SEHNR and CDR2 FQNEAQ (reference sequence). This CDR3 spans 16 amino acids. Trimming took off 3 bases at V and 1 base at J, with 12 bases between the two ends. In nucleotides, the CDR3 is TGTGCCAGCAGCTTGGAGTCCGGACGAACTAATGAAAAACTGTTTTTT. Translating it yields CASSLESGRTNEKLFF. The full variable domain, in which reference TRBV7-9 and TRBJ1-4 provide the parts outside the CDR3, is DTGVSQNPRHKITKRGQNVTFRCDPISEHNRLYWYRQTLGQGPEFLTYFQNEAQLEKSRLLSDRFSAERPKGSFSTLEIQRTEQGDSAMYLCASSLESGRTNEKLFFGSGTQLSVL.

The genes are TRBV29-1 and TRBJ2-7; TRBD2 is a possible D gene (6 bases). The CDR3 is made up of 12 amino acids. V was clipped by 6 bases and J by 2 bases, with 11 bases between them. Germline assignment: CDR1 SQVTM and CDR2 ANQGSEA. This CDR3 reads CSVEEGPYEQYF. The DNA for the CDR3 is TGCAGCGTCGAGGAGGGCCCCTACGAGCAGTACTTC.

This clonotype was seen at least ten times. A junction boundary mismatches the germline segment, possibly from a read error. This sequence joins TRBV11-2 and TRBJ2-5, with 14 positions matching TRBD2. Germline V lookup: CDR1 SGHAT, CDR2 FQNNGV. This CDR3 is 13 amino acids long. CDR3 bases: TGTGCCAGCAGCCCAGGACTAGCGGGGGGTCGAGACTTC. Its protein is CASSPGLAGGRDF. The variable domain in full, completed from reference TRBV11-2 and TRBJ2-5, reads EAGVAQSPRYKIIEKRQSVAFWCNPISGHATLYWYQQILGQGPKLLIQFQNNGVVDDSQLPKDRFSAERLKGVDSTLKIQPAKLEDSAVYLCASSPGLAGGRDFGPGTRLLVL.

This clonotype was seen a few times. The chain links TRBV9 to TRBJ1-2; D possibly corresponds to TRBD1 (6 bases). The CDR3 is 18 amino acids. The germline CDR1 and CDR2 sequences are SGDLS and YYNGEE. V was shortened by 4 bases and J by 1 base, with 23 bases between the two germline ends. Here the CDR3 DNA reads TGTGCCAGCAGCCTTAACCCGGGACAAAAAGTGGGTAACTATGGCTACACCTTC. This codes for CASSLNPGQKVGNYGYTF.

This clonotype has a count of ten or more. Here the CDR3 reads CASSLGTGANYGYTF. The CDR3 region has the DNA TGTGCCAGCAGCTTAGGGACAGGGGCGAACTATGGCTACACCTTC. The chain links TRBV7-9 to TRBJ1-2, with 9 positions matching TRBD1. The CDR3 has 15 amino acids. V was pared by 1 base and J by 2 bases, with 2 bases of the junction left unmatched. CDR1 is SEHNR and CDR2 is FQNEAQ in the germline V gene (reference sequence).

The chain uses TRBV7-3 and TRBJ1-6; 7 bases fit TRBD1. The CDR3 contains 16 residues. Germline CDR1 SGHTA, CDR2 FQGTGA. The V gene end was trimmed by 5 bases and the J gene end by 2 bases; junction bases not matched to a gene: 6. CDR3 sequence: CASSLTDRAYNSPLHF. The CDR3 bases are TGTGCCAGCAGCCTTACCGACAGGGCCTATAATTCACCCCTCCACTTT. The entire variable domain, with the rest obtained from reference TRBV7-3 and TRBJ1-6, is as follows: GAGVSQTPSNKVTEKGKYVELRCDPISGHTALYWYRQSLGQGPEFLIYFQGTGAADDSGLPNDRFFAVRPEGSVSTLKIQRTERGDSAVYLCASSLTDRAYNSPLHFGNGTRLTVT.

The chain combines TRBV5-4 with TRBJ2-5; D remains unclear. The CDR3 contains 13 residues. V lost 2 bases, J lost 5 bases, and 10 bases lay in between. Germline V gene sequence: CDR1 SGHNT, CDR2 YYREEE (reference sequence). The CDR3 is CASSFTPGETQYF. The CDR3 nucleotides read TGTGCCAGCAGCTTTACCCCGGGCGAGACCCAGTACTTC.

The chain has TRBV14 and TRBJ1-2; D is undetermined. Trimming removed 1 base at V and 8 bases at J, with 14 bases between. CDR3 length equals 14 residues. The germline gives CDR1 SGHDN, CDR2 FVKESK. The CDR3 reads CASSQVWVPAGYTF. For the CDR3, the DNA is TGTGCCAGCAGCCAAGTTTGGGTTCCGGCCGGCTACACCTTC.

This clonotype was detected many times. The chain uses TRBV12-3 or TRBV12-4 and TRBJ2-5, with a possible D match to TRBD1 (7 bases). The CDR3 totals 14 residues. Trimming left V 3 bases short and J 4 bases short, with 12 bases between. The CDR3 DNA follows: TGTGCCAGCAGTTTTAATCAGGGGGGAGAGACCCAGTACTTC. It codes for CASSFNQGGETQYF.

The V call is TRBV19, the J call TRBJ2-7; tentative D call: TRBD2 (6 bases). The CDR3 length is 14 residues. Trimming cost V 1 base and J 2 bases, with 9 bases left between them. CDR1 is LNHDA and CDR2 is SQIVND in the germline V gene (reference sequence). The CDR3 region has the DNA TGTGCCAGTAGTATAGGGGACTTTACCTACGAGCAGTACTTC. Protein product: CASSIGDFTYEQYF.

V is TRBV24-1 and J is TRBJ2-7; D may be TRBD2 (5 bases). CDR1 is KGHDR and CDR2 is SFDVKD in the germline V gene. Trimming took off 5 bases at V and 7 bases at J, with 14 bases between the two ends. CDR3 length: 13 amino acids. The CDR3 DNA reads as TGTGCCACCAGTGGTACGCCAGGCGGGGAGCAGTACTTC. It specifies CATSGTPGGEQYF.

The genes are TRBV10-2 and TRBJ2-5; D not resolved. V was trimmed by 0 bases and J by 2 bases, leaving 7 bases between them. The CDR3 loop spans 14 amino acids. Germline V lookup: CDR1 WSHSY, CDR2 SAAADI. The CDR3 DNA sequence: TGCGCCAGCAGTGAGTCGGCCCCTCAAGAGACCCAGTACTTC. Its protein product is CASSESAPQETQYF.

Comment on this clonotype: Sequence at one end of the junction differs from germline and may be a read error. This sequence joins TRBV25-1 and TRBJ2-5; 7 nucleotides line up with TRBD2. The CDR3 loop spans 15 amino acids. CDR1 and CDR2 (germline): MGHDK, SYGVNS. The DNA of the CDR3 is TGTGCCGGCAGCAGCGGGACTATCCAAAAGGAGACCCAGTACTTC. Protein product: CAGSSGTIQKETQYF.

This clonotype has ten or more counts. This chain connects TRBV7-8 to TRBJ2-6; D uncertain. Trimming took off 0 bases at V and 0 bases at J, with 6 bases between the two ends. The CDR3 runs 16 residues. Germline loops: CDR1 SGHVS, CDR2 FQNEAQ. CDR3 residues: CASSLALSSGANVLTF. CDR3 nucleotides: TGTGCCAGCAGCTTAGCGCTTAGCTCTGGGGCCAACGTCCTGACTTTC.

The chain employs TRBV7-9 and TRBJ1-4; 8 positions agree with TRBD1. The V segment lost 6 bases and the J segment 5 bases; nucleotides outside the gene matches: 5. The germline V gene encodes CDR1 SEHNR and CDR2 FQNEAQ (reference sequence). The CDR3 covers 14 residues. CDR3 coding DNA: TGTGCCAGCAGTTGGGGACAGGAGAATGAAAAACTGTTTTTT. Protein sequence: CASSWGQENEKLFF.